The 20 T cell receptor beta chains below were found in one sample sequenced in a study of identical twins (TCRdb year 2016). Receptors were amplified or captured by 5' RACE. This sample was sequenced with an Illumina HiSeq 2000. Starting from the raw public reads, TCRdb applied fastp trimming at Q25, assembled clones with MiXCR and retained in-frame beta chains. Each entry is one CDR3 protein sequence, shown with its most common DNA and genes. This sample gives fewer than 650,000 distinct CDR3 sequences in total; around a tenth of them show up just once. The ten biggest clones cover roughly 3% of the sample. These data also featured in a second study, about yellow fever vaccine responses in identical twins.

The sample was PBMCs. The receptor set was obtained from a woman younger than 35 in good health.

This clonotype was observed a few times. The V gene is TRBV7-2, the J gene TRBJ2-5; 8 bases match TRBD1. V was pared by 2 bases and J by 4 bases, with 3 bases of the junction left unmatched. Germline values: CDR1 SGHTA, CDR2 FQGNSA. This CDR3 has 14 amino acids. The CDR3: CASSLQQGVETQYF. For the CDR3, the DNA is TGTGCCAGCAGCTTACAACAGGGGGTAGAGACCCAGTACTTC.

V gene TRBV14 combines with J gene TRBJ2-1, with TRBD2 identical over 12 bases. V shed 3 bases and J 6 bases; nucleotides not matched to a gene: 9. The CDR3 runs to 17 residues. Germline lookup yields CDR1 SGHDN and CDR2 FVKESK. The CDR3 region is CASSHRRLAGARNEQFF. The CDR3 DNA reads TGTGCCAGCAGCCACCGGAGACTAGCGGGGGCACGCAATGAGCAGTTCTTC.

This clonotype was picked up a small number of times. This chain joins TRBV5-5 and TRBJ2-5; perhaps TRBD2 as D (6 bases). The CDR3 spans 15 residues. The germline CDR1 and CDR2 sequences are SGHKS and YYEKEE (reference sequence). V was clipped by 0 bases and J by 4 bases, with 13 bases between them. The CDR3 DNA reads as TGTGCCAGCAGCTTGGTTGGAGCGGGTATAGAGACCCAGTACTTC. It specifies CASSLVGAGIETQYF.

There are a few counts of this clonotype. The CDR3 reads CASSYGRGGTDTQYF. CDR3 DNA: TGTGCCAGCAGCTACGGCCGGGGGGGCACAGATACGCAGTATTTT. V usage is TRBV12-3 or TRBV12-4 and J usage is TRBJ2-3, with 7 positions matching TRBD2. V gave up 6 bases and J gave up 1 base; unmatched junction bases: 7. There are 15 residues in the CDR3.

Ten or more counts support this clonotype. V and J are TRBV12-3 or TRBV12-4 and TRBJ2-2; possibly TRBD2 for D (6 bases). The length of the CDR3 is 16 residues. Trimming shortened V by 5 bases and J by 2 bases, and 15 bases separated the two germline ends. CDR3 sequence reads: CASSESSVLNTGELFF. CDR3 DNA sequence: TGTGCCAGCAGTGAATCTAGCGTCTTAAACACCGGGGAGCTGTTTTTT.

The chain employs TRBV5-1 and TRBJ2-1; 10 bases match TRBD2. With 4 bases clipped from V and 12 bases from J, the junction kept 13 bases outside the gene matches. This CDR3 comprises 15 residues. The germline CDR1 and CDR2 sequences are SGHRS and YFSETQ. CDR3 nucleotide sequence: TGCGCCAGCAGCCCGCTGGGGACTAGCGTTTTGGGGCAGTTCTTC. Its translation is CASSPLGTSVLGQFF.

J is TRBJ2-5 and V is TRBV29-1; TRBD1 matches 11 bases. The germline V gene has CDR1 SQVTM and CDR2 ANQGSEA. The CDR3 is 14 amino acids. The J segment lost 8 bases and the V segment lost 8 bases, leaving 13 bases of the junction unmatched. The CDR3 nucleotides read TGCAGCACCCAAGAGAGGACAGGGGGCGACACCCAGTACTTC. Amino acids: CSTQERTGGDTQYF.

This clonotype appeared many times. The chain links TRBV4-1 to TRBJ2-1, with 9 bases identical to TRBD2. The CDR3 sequence is 19 residues long. The V gene's germline CDR1 is MGHRA and CDR2 YSYEKL. The V segment lost 4 bases and the J segment 4 bases; nucleotides outside the gene matches: 17. Written as DNA, the CDR3 is TGCGCCAGCAGCCCCGTGGTAGGGGATCTAGCGGGAAATTACAATGAGCAGTTCTTC. This translates into CASSPVVGDLAGNYNEQFF.

The CDR3 is CASSLESWGTEAFF. CDR3 bases: TGTGCCAGCAGTCTCGAGAGCTGGGGCACTGAAGCTTTCTTT. The chain couples TRBV6-5 to TRBJ1-1; D unresolved. CDR1 is MNHEY, CDR2 SVGAGI, per germline. This CDR3 region has 14 residues. V lost 5 bases, J lost 4 bases, and 14 bases lay in between.

The V call is TRBV29-1, the J call TRBJ2-7; D may be TRBD1 (5 bases). Germline V gives CDR1 SQVTM, CDR2 ANQGSEA. This CDR3 spans 12 amino acids. V was cut by 8 bases and J by 2 bases, with 13 bases left in between. CDR3 loop: CSIATDPYEQYF. CDR3 DNA sequence: TGCAGCATTGCGACAGACCCCTACGAGCAGTACTTC.

This clonotype showed up many times. The V gene is TRBV11-1, the J gene TRBJ1-1; perhaps TRBD1 as D (6 bases). Germline-derived CDR1 and CDR2 are SGHAT and FQDESV (reference sequence). This CDR3 is built from 12 residues. The V end lost 1 base, the J end lost 8 bases, and 8 bases lay between the germline ends. The CDR3 DNA follows: TGTGCCAGCAGCTTAGGAGGGGGAGAAGCTTTCTTT. Protein: CASSLGGGEAFF. The full variable domain, in which reference TRBV11-1 and TRBJ1-1 provide the parts outside the CDR3, is EAEVAQSPRYKITEKSQAVAFWCDPISGHATLYWYRQILGQGPELLVQFQDESVVDDSQLPKDRFSAERLKGVDSTLKIQPAELGDSAMYLCASSLGGGEAFFGQGTRLTVV.

This clonotype was seen ten or more times. This chain uses TRBV7-2 with TRBJ2-7, with D tentatively TRBD2 (5 bases). The germline V gene encodes CDR1 SGHTA and CDR2 FQGNSA. This CDR3 region has 15 residues. The V and J ends lost 1 base and 4 bases respectively, with 14 bases between them. CDR3: CASSLDGKAVYEQYF. Written as DNA, the CDR3 is TGTGCCAGCAGCTTAGACGGGAAAGCGGTATACGAGCAGTACTTC.

The V gene is TRBV6-1, the J gene TRBJ2-1, with D perhaps TRBD2 (5 bases). Trimming shortened V by 2 bases and J by 3 bases, and 14 bases separated the two germline ends. Germline lookup yields CDR1 MNHNS and CDR2 SASEGT. CDR3 size: 16 residues. CDR3 DNA: TGTGCCAGCAGTGAAATCCGGTTTAGCGACTACAATGAGCAGTTCTTC. It is translated as CASSEIRFSDYNEQFF.

This clonotype was detected only a few times. The gene calls are TRBV7-2 and TRBJ2-3; 9 nucleotides match TRBD1. CDR3 size: 17 residues. Germline V gene sequence: CDR1 SGHTA, CDR2 FQGNSA. V trimming: 2 bases; J trimming: 2 bases; junction bases outside the gene matches: 8. The chain's CDR3 is CASSLSGGQGFTDTQYF. The CDR3 coding sequence is TGTGCCAGCAGCTTAAGTGGGGGACAGGGCTTCACAGATACGCAGTATTTT.

The chain recombines TRBV7-2 with TRBJ2-1; 10 bases agree with TRBD2. The germline V gene has CDR1 SGHTA and CDR2 FQGNSA. The trim removed 0 bases at V and 3 bases at J, leaving 11 bases unmatched. The CDR3 has 19 residues. The CDR3 DNA is TGTGCCAGCAGCTTAGCGCTACTAGCGGGAAAACCTCTCTACAATGAGCAGTTCTTC. Amino acid sequence: CASSLALLAGKPLYNEQFF.

This clonotype was picked up many times. The chain links TRBV12-3 or TRBV12-4 to TRBJ2-3; possible D gene TRBD1, 5 bases. Trimming left V 7 bases short and J 4 bases short, with 12 bases between. The CDR3 has 13 residues. The CDR3 nucleotides read TGTGCCAGCACAACGGACACCTCAGATACGCAGTATTTT. Translated: CASTTDTSDTQYF.

This clonotype was seen more than once but under ten times. The chain recombines TRBV20-1 with TRBJ2-1; TRBD1 aligns across 8 bases. The germline CDR1 and CDR2 sequences are DFQATT and SNEGSKA (reference sequence). The J segment lost 1 base and the V segment lost 5 bases, leaving 4 bases of the junction unmatched. This CDR3 spans 14 amino acids. The CDR3 DNA is TGCAGTGCTGCAGGGGGCTCGTCCTACAATGAGCAGTTCTTC. Translation gives CSAAGGSSYNEQFF.

At least ten counts were recorded for this clonotype. The chain employs TRBV5-1 and TRBJ2-5; tentatively, D is TRBD2 (5 bases). V lost 2 bases to trimming and J lost 1 base, with 9 bases between them. CDR3 length: 14 residues. Germline values: CDR1 SGHRS, CDR2 YFSETQ. The CDR3 DNA reads TGCGCCAGCAGCTTATACCGGGGCCAAGAGACCCAGTACTTC. Translating gives CASSLYRGQETQYF.

J is TRBJ2-6 and V is TRBV4-3; a possible D gene is TRBD1 (6 bases). Per germline, CDR1 LGHNA and CDR2 YSLEER. V was trimmed by 4 bases and J by 2 bases, leaving 12 bases between them. This CDR3 has 16 residues. CDR3 protein: CASSLEQGTGANVLTF. The DNA of the CDR3 is TGCGCCAGCAGCCTAGAACAGGGCACTGGGGCCAACGTCCTGACTTTC.

This clonotype was seen only a few times. The gene calls are TRBV28 and TRBJ1-4, with a possible D match to TRBD1 (5 bases). The CDR3 totals 14 residues. Germline-derived CDR1 and CDR2 are MDHEN and SYDVKM. The ends were cut back, 6 bases at V and 8 bases at J, with 16 bases in the middle. As DNA, the CDR3 is TGTGCCAGCAGCCCTCTCCCGGGGGAGGAAAAACTGTTTTTT. Protein sequence: CASSPLPGEEKLFF.